This T cell receptor (beta chain) comes out of a study of response to subunit inactivated influenza vaccine. TCRdb used MiXCR to reprocess the RT-PCR reads, holding one entry per CDR3 protein. The sample holds 150,000 to 200,000 distinct CDR3 sequences, more than 10% seen once. The germline V gene has CDR1 SNHLY and CDR2 FYNNEI. J was trimmed by 9 bases and V by 3 bases; bases with no gene match: 8. The CDR3 length is 15 residues. Another study also made use of these data, one on T cells expressing NK-cell markers. This second study notes: UMIs accompanied the 5'RACE template switching by which TCR beta cDNA was made. Sorted T-cell subsets CD3+CD56+NKG2C+, CD3+CD56+NKG2C- and CD3+CD56-NKG2C+ were TCR beta-sequenced. 1.0-7.0% of CD8+ T cells in six or seven donors belonged to dominant NKG2C+ clonotypes. Whether expanded NKG2C-expressing T cell clones recognize HCMV is unknown.

The material sequenced was CD8+ T cells sorted from PBMCs, taken about 12 days after vaccination. This chain uses TRBV2 with TRBJ2-1; 10 bases align to TRBD2. This TCR was sampled from a man in his forties or fifties who received an inactivated influenza vaccine. CDR3 nucleotides: TGTGCCAGCAGTGACGATGGACTAGCGGCGGGTGAGCAGTTCTTC. It yields the protein CASSDDGLAAGEQFF.